What follows are 13 T cell receptor beta chains derived from one specimen sequenced in a study of T cell responses to AZD1222 COVID-19 vaccine. TCRdb's copy holds only in-frame clones and misses some; the assay was immunoSEQ multiplex PCR. The sample holds around 120,000 clones; more than 90% are singletons and the top ten take 2.2%. This sample comprised peripheral blood, obtained on day 0 of AZD1222 vaccination. These receptors were taken from an adult in good health.

The CDR3 DNA sequence: TGTGCCAGCAAACTCACAGATACGCAGTATTTT. Amino acid sequence: CASKLTDTQYF. The rearrangement links TRBV6-5 to TRBJ2-3; no definite D call. Per germline, CDR1 MNHEY and CDR2 SVGAGI. The CDR3 contains 11 residues. Trimming took off 7 bases at V and 2 bases at J, with 4 bases between the two ends.

V and J are TRBV7-6 and TRBJ2-3; D possibly uses TRBD1 or TRBD2 (5 bases each). Germline CDR1 is SGHVS and CDR2 is FNYEAQ. The CDR3 length is 15 residues. V gave up 5 bases and J gave up 2 bases, with 14 bases separating them. The CDR3 protein is CASSGGLPDTDTQYF. CDR3 bases: TGTGCCAGCAGCGGGGGTTTACCAGACACAGATACGCAGTATTTT.

The chain recombines TRBV28 with TRBJ1-2; D remains unclear. V was shortened by 4 bases and J by 4 bases, with 16 bases between the two germline ends. The CDR3 is 15 residues long. Germline CDR1 is MDHEN and CDR2 is SYDVKM. The CDR3 loop is CASSSSAVLRYGYTF. The CDR3 DNA sequence: TGTGCCAGCAGTTCCTCAGCCGTCCTACGCTATGGCTACACCTTC.

The chain uses TRBV5-1 and TRBJ1-1; perhaps TRBD1 as D (5 bases). V was trimmed by 2 bases and J by 0 bases, leaving 11 bases between them. The CDR3 is 15 amino acids. Germline CDR1 SGHRS, CDR2 YFSETQ. CDR3 sequence reads: CASSLAPGVNTEAFF. The CDR3 DNA reads as TGCGCCAGCAGCTTAGCCCCGGGGGTGAACACTGAAGCTTTCTTT.

This sequence joins TRBV29-1 and TRBJ1-2; 8 bases fit TRBD1. Germline CDR1 SQVTM, CDR2 ANQGSEA. This CDR3 contains 13 residues. V was pared by 7 bases and J by 5 bases, with 9 bases of the junction left unmatched. The CDR3 DNA follows: TGCAGCGACGGGCGACAGGGGCATTATGGCTACACCTTC. Protein product: CSDGRQGHYGYTF. Looking up the rest from reference TRBV29-1 and TRBJ1-2 gives the full variable domain: SAVISQKPSRDICQRGTSLTIQCQVDSQVTMMFWYRQQPGQSLTLIATANQGSEATYESGFVIDKFPISRPNLTFSTLTVSNMSPEDSSIYLCSDGRQGHYGYTFGSGTRLTVV.

This chain uses TRBV5-1 with TRBJ1-3; D remains ambiguous. This CDR3 region has 17 residues. V lost 3 bases to trimming and J lost 1 base, with 17 bases between them. Germline V gene sequence: CDR1 SGHRS, CDR2 YFSETQ. The CDR3, as DNA: TGCGCCAGCAGCTGGGGATCCTACCCCCGATCTGGAAACACCATATATTTT. Protein product: CASSWGSYPRSGNTIYF. The variable domain in full, with the rest retrieved from reference TRBV5-1 and TRBJ1-3, is KAGVTQTPRYLIKTRGQQVTLSCSPISGHRSVSWYQQTPGQGLQFLFEYFSETQRNKGNFPGRFSGRQFSNSRSEMNVSTLELGDSALYLCASSWGSYPRSGNTIYFGEGSWLTVV.

CDR3 DNA: TGTGCCATCAATGGGCCTAGCGGGATCTACAATGAGCAGTTCTTC. It encodes CAINGPSGIYNEQFF. V and J are TRBV10-3 and TRBJ2-1; 9 bases are a match to TRBD2. Germline trimming cut 7 bases from V and 3 bases from J; bases unmatched to any gene: 7. Germline V gives CDR1 ENHRY, CDR2 SYGVKD. The CDR3 is 15 residues long.

J is TRBJ1-5 and V is TRBV15; no firm D call. Germline V gene lookup returns CDR1 LNHNV and CDR2 YYDKDF (reference sequence). This CDR3 has 14 residues. V was trimmed by 1 base and J by 1 base, leaving 5 bases between them. CDR3 DNA: TGTGCCACCAGCAGAGGCCAAAGCAATCAGCCCCAGCATTTT. Its protein product is CATSRGQSNQPQHF. Full variable domain (remainder filled in from reference TRBV15 and TRBJ1-5): DAMVIQNPRYQVTQFGKPVTLSCSQTLNHNVMYWYQQKSSQAPKLLFHYYDKDFNNEADTPDNFQSRRPNTSFCFLDIRSPGLGDTAMYLCATSRGQSNQPQHFGDGTRLSIL.

The V and J genes are TRBV19 and TRBJ2-3; D is perhaps TRBD1 (5 bases). Trimming took off 4 bases at V and 4 bases at J, with 9 bases between the two ends. The CDR3 totals 13 residues. Per the germline V gene, CDR1 is LNHDA and CDR2 is SQIVND (reference sequence). This chain's CDR3 is CASSTGLADTQYF. The CDR3 coding sequence is TGTGCCAGTAGTACAGGGTTGGCAGATACGCAGTATTTT.

The chain recombines TRBV10-3 with TRBJ1-4; possibly TRBD1 for D (5 bases). Trimming took off 6 bases at V and 1 base at J, with 24 bases between the two ends. From germline, CDR1 is ENHRY and CDR2 SYGVKD. This CDR3 contains 19 residues. The DNA of the CDR3 is TGTGCCATCAGCCCCCTCAAGGCAGGGACCCACCGAACTAATGAAAAACTGTTTTTT. Its translation: CAISPLKAGTHRTNEKLFF.

The gene calls are TRBV6-4 and TRBJ2-3, with D possibly matching TRBD1 (6 bases). This CDR3 is 15 amino acids long. Between the trimmed V and J ends, which lost 2 bases and 0 bases, there was a span of 9 bases. The germline CDR1 and CDR2 sequences are MRHNA and SNTAGT. CDR3 nucleotide sequence: TGTGCCAGCAGTGACAAGACAGGTAGCACAGATACGCAGTATTTT. Protein sequence: CASSDKTGSTDTQYF.

V and J are TRBV12-5 and TRBJ1-6; D ambiguous. Trimming stripped 7 bases from V and 5 bases from J, with 12 bases between. This CDR3 comprises 14 residues. Looked up from germline, CDR1 is LGHNT and CDR2 is FRNRAP. CDR3: CASAYPVNNSPLHF. The CDR3 bases are TGTGCTAGTGCCTACCCGGTTAATAATTCACCCCTCCACTTT. The whole variable domain, filled in from reference TRBV12-5 and TRBJ1-6, reads DARVTQTPRHKVTEMGQEVTMRCQPILGHNTVFWYRQTMMQGLELLAYFRNRAPLDDSGMPKDRFSAEMPDATLATLKIQPSEPRDSAVYFCASAYPVNNSPLHFGNGTRLTVT.

This sequence joins TRBV19 and TRBJ1-5; D perhaps matches TRBD1 (6 bases). The CDR3 consists of 18 residues. Trimming cost V 4 bases and J 4 bases, with 23 bases left between them. Germline CDR1 and CDR2: LNHDA and SQIVND (reference sequence). This CDR3 is CASSRRSQGPPVNQPQHF. The CDR3 DNA sequence: TGTGCCAGTAGTAGGAGATCTCAGGGGCCTCCCGTAAATCAGCCCCAGCATTTT.